Each of the 26 T cell receptor beta chains below was sequenced from the same sample in a study of blood T cell repertoires in COVID-19 (dated by TCRdb to the early 2020s). The receptor library was made with the immunoSEQ multiplex PCR assay. TCRdb limited this immuneACCESS table to in-frame rearrangements with V and J called. A share of clones is missing; checked studies link under half to unresolved V genes, and the rest is unexplained. A total of some 400,000 clones appear in this sample, 81% of them only once. The leading ten clones occupy 1.1% of the sample. The sample consisted of peripheral blood. The receptors come from a human donor with acute or convalescent COVID-19. The donor label of this sample is uncertain.

In its sample, this clone was seen once. This rearrangement joins TRBV5-1 to TRBJ2-1; D may be TRBD2 (5 bases). V gave up 4 bases and J gave up 2 bases, with 13 bases separating them. Germline CDR1 is SGHRS and CDR2 is YFSETQ. This CDR3 is built from 15 residues. CDR3 bases: TGCGCCAGCAGCCCCCCCGGACTGGCCTACAATGAGCAGTTCTTC. Translation: CASSPPGLAYNEQFF.

The DNA for the CDR3 is TGCAGCGTTGAGAGAGGTTCTAAGGGCTACACCTTC. It is translated as CSVERGSKGYTF. The chain combines TRBV29-1 with TRBJ1-2; no clear D. The CDR3 runs 12 residues. Trimming took off 3 bases at V and 8 bases at J, with 13 bases between the two ends. Germline V CDR1 and CDR2: SQVTM, ANQGSEA.

The chain couples TRBV29-1 to TRBJ2-6; no definite D call. Per the germline V gene, CDR1 is SQVTM and CDR2 is ANQGSEA. The CDR3 totals 15 residues. Trimming took off 0 bases at V and 2 bases at J, with 8 bases between the two ends. CDR3 in amino acids: CSVEDTAPGANVLTF. CDR3 nucleotides: TGCAGCGTTGAAGACACAGCTCCTGGGGCCAACGTCCTGACTTTC. Variable domain in full (rest from reference TRBV29-1 and TRBJ2-6): SAVISQKPSRDICQRGTSLTIQCQVDSQVTMMFWYRQQPGQSLTLIATANQGSEATYESGFVIDKFPISRPNLTFSTLTVSNMSPEDSSIYLCSVEDTAPGANVLTFGAGSRLTVL.

The V call is TRBV12-3 or TRBV12-4, the J call TRBJ2-1, with D perhaps matching TRBD2 (6 bases). CDR3 length: 13 residues. With 5 bases removed from V and 6 bases from J, the gap between germline ends came to 11 bases. In DNA, the CDR3 is TGTGCCAGCAGTAGACTAGTGGGCAATGAGCAGTTCTTC. Residues: CASSRLVGNEQFF.

This clone was seen only a few times. The genes are TRBV30 and TRBJ1-2; D gene unclear. The germline CDR1 and CDR2 sequences are GTSNPN and SVGIG (reference sequence). The V end was cut by 3 bases, the J end by 8 bases, with 16 bases between. The CDR3 runs to 13 residues. The CDR3: CAWSLSRGGGYTF. CDR3 sequence (DNA): TGTGCCTGGAGCCTCTCTCGAGGAGGAGGCTACACCTTC. Full variable domain (missing parts from reference TRBV30 and TRBJ1-2): SQTIHQWPATLVQPVGSPLSLECTVEGTSNPNLYWYRQAAGRGLQLLFYSVGIGQISSEVPQNLSASRPQDRQFILSSKKLLLSDSGFYLCAWSLSRGGGYTFGSGTRLTVV.

The chain links TRBV29-1 to TRBJ1-2, with unresolved D. The CDR3 length is 11 residues. Germline V CDR1 and CDR2: SQVTM, ANQGSEA. Trimming left V 1 base short and J 5 bases short, with 5 bases between. The CDR3 bases are TGCAGCGTTGAAGTCCCTTATGGCTACACCTTC. This sequence encodes CSVEVPYGYTF.

V is TRBV5-8 and J is TRBJ2-5, with D maybe TRBD1 (7 bases). V lost 2 bases and J 4 bases, leaving 12 bases between the germline ends. The CDR3 extends over 14 amino acids. Looked up from germline, CDR1 is SGHTS and CDR2 is YDEGEE. The CDR3 sequence: CASSFSEGAETQYF. CDR3 nucleotides: TGTGCCAGCAGCTTTTCGGAGGGGGCAGAGACCCAGTACTTC.

The V gene is TRBV15, the J gene TRBJ2-5; D not resolved. CDR1 LNHNV and CDR2 YYDKDF come from the germline V gene (reference sequence). The V gene lost 5 bases and the J gene lost 4 bases, with 11 bases spanning the gap. The CDR3 covers 13 residues. CDR3 nucleotide sequence: TGTGCCACCAGCCGCCAACTTGGAGAGACCCAGTACTTC. This translates into CATSRQLGETQYF.

The rearrangement joins TRBV6-5 to TRBJ1-1; 7 bases fit TRBD1. With V trimmed by 6 bases and J by 6 bases, 7 bases remained unmatched. Germline loops: CDR1 MNHEY, CDR2 SVGAGI. The CDR3 consists of 13 residues. The CDR3 coding sequence is TGTGCCAGCAGCCGTAGACAGGGCTCTGAAGCTTTCTTT. This sequence encodes CASSRRQGSEAFF.

The rearrangement uses TRBV6-5 and TRBJ1-5; D gene ambiguous. The CDR3 has 15 amino acids. CDR1 and CDR2 from the germline V gene are MNHEY and SVGAGI. The V end lost 5 bases, the J end lost 0 bases, and 11 bases lay between the germline ends. CDR3 residues: CASSSAYNSNQPQHF. The CDR3 DNA is TGTGCCAGCAGTAGCGCATACAATAGCAATCAGCCCCAGCATTTT.

With respect to this clone: Other DNA variants within this sample encode the same CDR3. The rearrangement joins TRBV5-5 to TRBJ1-1, with 7 bases identical to TRBD1. The CDR3 length is 14 residues. Germline assignment: CDR1 SGHKS and CDR2 YYEKEE (reference sequence). Unmatched junction bases numbered 3, after V lost 4 bases and J lost 0 bases. CDR3 amino acids: CASSLGGLNTEAFF. As DNA, the CDR3 is TGTGCCAGCAGCCTAGGGGGCCTGAACACTGAAGCTTTCTTT.

The CDR3 nucleotides are TGTGCCAGCAGTTTCCTAGCGGGAGGGATCGATGAGCAGTTCTTC. It translates to CASSFLAGGIDEQFF. This chain uses TRBV6-4 with TRBJ2-1, with TRBD2 identical over 12 bases. Unmatched junction bases numbered 7, after V lost 5 bases and J lost 8 bases. The germline gives CDR1 MRHNA, CDR2 SNTAGT. This CDR3 spans 15 amino acids.

This clone was found once. The chain joins TRBV5-6 to TRBJ2-1; 12 nucleotides match TRBD2. The J segment lost 5 bases and the V segment lost 4 bases, leaving 4 bases of the junction unmatched. The CDR3 contains 15 residues. Germline V gene sequence: CDR1 SGHDT, CDR2 YYEEEE. CDR3 protein: CASSAGLAGNNEQFF. CDR3 nucleotides: TGTGCCAGCAGCGCGGGACTAGCGGGCAACAATGAGCAGTTCTTC.

This clone has a handful of counts. The chain has TRBV5-1 and TRBJ1-1; D is unresolved. V lost 4 bases, J lost 0 bases, and 13 bases lay in between. The germline V gene has CDR1 SGHRS and CDR2 YFSETQ. This CDR3 contains 15 residues. CDR3 in DNA: TGCGCCAGCAGCCCCCAGGAAACAGTGAACACTGAAGCTTTCTTT. It encodes CASSPQETVNTEAFF. Filled out from reference TRBV5-1 and TRBJ1-1, the complete variable domain reads KAGVTQTPRYLIKTRGQQVTLSCSPISGHRSVSWYQQTPGQGLQFLFEYFSETQRNKGNFPGRFSGRQFSNSRSEMNVSTLELGDSALYLCASSPQETVNTEAFFGQGTRLTVV.

The genes are TRBV11-2 and TRBJ2-3; TRBD2 matches 13 bases. The CDR3 length is 16 residues. The ends lost 6 bases at V and 5 bases at J; junction bases unmatched: 8. Germline V gene sequence: CDR1 SGHAT, CDR2 FQNNGV. CDR3 coding DNA: TGTGCCAGCAGTTTACTAGCGGGAGGGCCCGGAGATACGCAGTATTTT. Translated, it gives CASSLLAGGPGDTQYF.

The chain couples TRBV7-9 to TRBJ1-4; 7 nucleotides line up with TRBD1. Germline CDR1 reads SEHNR; CDR2 reads FQNEAQ (reference sequence). Germline trimming cut 5 bases from V and 8 bases from J; bases unmatched to any gene: 5. The CDR3 consists of 13 residues. CDR3 protein: CASSARQGEKLFF. For the CDR3, the DNA is TGTGCCAGCAGCGCCCGACAGGGCGAAAAACTGTTTTTT. Based on the CDR3 plus reference TRBV7-9 and TRBJ1-4, the full variable domain is DTGVSQNPRHKITKRGQNVTFRCDPISEHNRLYWYRQTLGQGPEFLTYFQNEAQLEKSRLLSDRFSAERPKGSFSTLEIQRTEQGDSAMYLCASSARQGEKLFFGSGTQLSVL.

The chain is built from TRBV4-1 and TRBJ2-1; tentative D call: TRBD2 (7 bases). V was clipped by 1 base and J by 2 bases, with 21 bases between them. Germline CDR1 and CDR2: MGHRA and YSYEKL. There are 19 residues in the CDR3. The DNA for the CDR3 is TGCGCCAGCAGCCAAGGTACCGTGCGGGGGCGTAAACCCTACAATGAGCAGTTCTTC. Protein sequence: CASSQGTVRGRKPYNEQFF.

The chain joins TRBV7-8 to TRBJ1-5; 9 nucleotides match TRBD1. The CDR3 loop spans 14 amino acids. V trimming: 6 bases; J trimming: 4 bases; junction bases outside the gene matches: 4. Germline V lookup: CDR1 SGHVS, CDR2 FQNEAQ. The CDR3 reads CASSQTGGNQPQHF. CDR3 DNA: TGTGCCAGCAGTCAGACAGGGGGAAATCAGCCCCAGCATTTT.

J is TRBJ2-3 and V is TRBV2; D not resolved. The germline V gene has CDR1 SNHLY and CDR2 FYNNEI. The CDR3 runs 14 residues. V lost 2 bases to trimming and J lost 8 bases, with 14 bases between them. The CDR3 protein is CASSETRMVGTQYF. The CDR3 nucleotides are TGTGCCAGCAGTGAAACCAGGATGGTGGGTACGCAGTATTTT.

This chain joins TRBV7-9 and TRBJ2-7, with no clear D. Between the trimmed V and J ends, which lost 5 bases and 0 bases, there was a span of 14 bases. Germline V gene data show CDR1 as SEHNR and CDR2 as FQNEAQ (reference sequence). There are 15 residues in the CDR3. The CDR3 spells CASSLNLLSSYEQYF. The CDR3 DNA reads as TGTGCCAGCAGCCTCAATCTGCTGAGCTCCTACGAGCAGTACTTC.

J is TRBJ2-3 and V is TRBV9, with TRBD1 identical over 7 bases. Germline V gene sequence: CDR1 SGDLS, CDR2 YYNGEE. CDR3 size: 15 residues. The junction had 11 bases not matched to a gene; V was cut back by 4 bases and J by 6 bases. The CDR3 DNA reads TGTGCCAGCAGCCCCCGAGAGGGGGCGAGTGATACGCAGTATTTT. Translated: CASSPREGASDTQYF.

The chain employs TRBV3-1 (or the pseudogene TRBV3-2) and TRBJ2-7; D call uncertain. The CDR3 is 14 amino acids. The germline V gene encodes CDR1 LGHDT and CDR2 YNNKEL (reference sequence). The germline V and J ends were trimmed by 6 bases and 0 bases, with 12 bases remaining between them. The CDR3 reads CASRFSLDSYEQYF. The DNA of the CDR3 is TGTGCCAGCAGATTTTCCTTAGACTCCTACGAGCAGTACTTC.

The V call is TRBV29-1, the J call TRBJ1-4; the D is unclear. Germline CDR1 SQVTM, CDR2 ANQGSEA. V was pared by 5 bases and J by 3 bases, with 7 bases between. The CDR3 extends over 12 amino acids. CDR3 in amino acids: CSVWASNEKLFF. For the CDR3, the DNA is TGCAGCGTTTGGGCATCTAATGAAAAACTGTTTTTT.

This clone was picked up a small number of times. The chain combines TRBV6-6 with TRBJ1-4; 9 bases line up with TRBD1. Germline V lookup: CDR1 MNHNY, CDR2 SVGAGI (reference sequence). J gave up 0 bases and V 4 bases, and 0 bases lay outside the gene matches. The CDR3 totals 15 residues. CDR3 protein: CASSWTGATNEKLFF. The CDR3 bases are TGTGCCAGCAGTTGGACAGGGGCAACTAATGAAAAACTGTTTTTT.

This chain connects TRBV4-1 to TRBJ1-2; D unresolved. The CDR3 is 16 residues long. V lost 1 base to trimming and J lost 3 bases, with 15 bases between them. Germline values: CDR1 MGHRA, CDR2 YSYEKL. CDR3 residues: CASSQASGVRDYGYTF. The CDR3 DNA follows: TGCGCCAGCAGCCAAGCAAGCGGGGTGCGGGACTATGGCTACACCTTC.

The chain employs TRBV30 and TRBJ1-3; D remains ambiguous. In germline, CDR1 is GTSNPN, CDR2 SVGIG (reference sequence). The CDR3 runs to 13 residues. V lost 0 bases and J lost 4, with 7 bases in between. The CDR3 nucleotides are TGTGCCTGGAGTGTACTTTCGGGAAACACCATATATTTT. Its protein is CAWSVLSGNTIYF. Looking up the rest from reference TRBV30 and TRBJ1-3 gives the full variable domain: SQTIHQWPATLVQPVGSPLSLECTVEGTSNPNLYWYRQAAGRGLQLLFYSVGIGQISSEVPQNLSASRPQDRQFILSSKKLLLSDSGFYLCAWSVLSGNTIYFGEGSWLTVV.